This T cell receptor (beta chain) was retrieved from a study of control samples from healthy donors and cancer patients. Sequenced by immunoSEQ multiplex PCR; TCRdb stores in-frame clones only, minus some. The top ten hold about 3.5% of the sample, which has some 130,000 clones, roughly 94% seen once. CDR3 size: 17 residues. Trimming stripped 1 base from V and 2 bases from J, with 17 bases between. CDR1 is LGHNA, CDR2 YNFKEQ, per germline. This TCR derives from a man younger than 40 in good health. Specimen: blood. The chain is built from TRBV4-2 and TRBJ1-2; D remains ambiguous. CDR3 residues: CASSQGAPGSLNYGYTF. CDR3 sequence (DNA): TGTGCCAGCAGCCAAGGGGCCCCCGGCAGCCTCAACTATGGCTACACCTTC.